This TCR beta chain emerged from a study of OX40 agonist ivuxolimab in advanced cancers. TCRdb's table, derived via immunoSEQ multiplex PCR, lists solely in-frame clones and lacks some. The repertoire holds around 39,000 clones, with roughly 78% as singletons. Germline V gene data show CDR1 as SGHVS and CDR2 as FQNEAQ. This CDR3 has 12 residues. The V and J ends lost 2 bases and 6 bases respectively, with 6 bases between them. This clonotype was obtained from an adult with an advanced solid tumor such as melanoma, head and neck, liver or kidney cancer. V and J are TRBV7-8 and TRBJ2-3; D unresolved. The input for sequencing was CD4+ or CD8+ T cells sorted from blood, taken in a trial of the OX40 agonist ivuxolimab. The CDR3 DNA follows: TGTGCCAGCAGCTTATATTTCGATACGCAGTATTTT. Translation gives CASSLYFDTQYF.